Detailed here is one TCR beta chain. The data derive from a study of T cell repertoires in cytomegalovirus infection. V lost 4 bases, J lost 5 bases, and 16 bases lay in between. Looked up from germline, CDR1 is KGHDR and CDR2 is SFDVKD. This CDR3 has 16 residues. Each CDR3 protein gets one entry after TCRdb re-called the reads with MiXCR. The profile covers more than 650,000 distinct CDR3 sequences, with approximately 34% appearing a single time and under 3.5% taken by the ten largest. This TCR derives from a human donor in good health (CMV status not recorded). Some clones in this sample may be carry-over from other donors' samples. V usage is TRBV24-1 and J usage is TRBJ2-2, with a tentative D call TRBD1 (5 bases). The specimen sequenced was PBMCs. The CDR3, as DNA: TGTGCCACCAGTGAGCGTCAGGGAAGACAAACCGGGGAGCTGTTTTTT. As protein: CATSERQGRQTGELFF.